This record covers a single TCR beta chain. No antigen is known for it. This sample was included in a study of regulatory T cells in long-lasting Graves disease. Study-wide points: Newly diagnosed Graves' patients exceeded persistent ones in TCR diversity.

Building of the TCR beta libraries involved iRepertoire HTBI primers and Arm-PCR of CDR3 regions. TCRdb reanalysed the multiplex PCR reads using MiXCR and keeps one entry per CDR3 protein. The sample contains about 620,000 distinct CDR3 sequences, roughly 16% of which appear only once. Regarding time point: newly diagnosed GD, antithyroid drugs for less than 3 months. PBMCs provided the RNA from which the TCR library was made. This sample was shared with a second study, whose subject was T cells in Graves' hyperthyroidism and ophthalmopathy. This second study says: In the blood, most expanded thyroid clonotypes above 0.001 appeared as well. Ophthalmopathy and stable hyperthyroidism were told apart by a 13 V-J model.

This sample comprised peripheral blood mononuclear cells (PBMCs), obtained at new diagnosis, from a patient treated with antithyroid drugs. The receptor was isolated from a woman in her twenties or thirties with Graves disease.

DNA for the CDR3: TGTGCCAGCAGCCCCATGAGGAGGGAGGGCCCCTACAATGAGCAGTTCTTC. It specifies CASSPMRREGPYNEQFF. The chain has TRBV7-2 and TRBJ2-1; 7 nucleotides match TRBD2. Per germline, CDR1 SGHTA and CDR2 FQGNSA. The CDR3 totals 17 residues. Losses at the gene ends were 5 bases for V and 2 bases for J; bases not matched to a gene: 12.